This T cell receptor (beta chain) originates from a study of shared clonotypes between healthy human individuals. Overall study context: Serving as donors were a couple of women and a few men, whose ages spanned 18 to 49. The plates for each donor numbered three CD4 naive, three CD4 memory, two CD8 naive and one CD8 memory.

Concerning this clone itself: Antigen: not known.

There are 15 residues in the CDR3. Trimming stripped 1 base from V and 9 bases from J, with 16 bases between. Germline-derived CDR1 and CDR2 are SEHNR and FQNEAQ (reference sequence). Study-wide results and caveats: Represented diversity (both genetic and exposure-history) was limited by the small number of donors.

The assay was immunoSEQ multiplex PCR, and TCRdb's table has in-frame clones only and misses some. The sample shows millions of clones, 95% of them seen only once. Sequencing was performed on naive CD4+ T cells sorted from blood. The subset is: CD45RA+ positively selected. The origin of this receptor is a man between 18 and 29 years old in good health. The J gene is TRBJ1-5, the V gene TRBV7-9, with D possibly TRBD1 on 6 matching bases. The CDR3 is CASSLEGVSGVPQHF. DNA for the CDR3: TGTGCCAGCAGCTTAGAGGGGGTCTCGGGAGTGCCCCAGCATTTT.